This TCR beta chain was sequenced in a study of shared clonotypes between healthy human individuals. Naive CD8 populations comprised CD45RO-negative cells positively selected for CCR7, excluding terminally differentiated effector memory CD45RA+ cells. The table came from immunoSEQ multiplex PCR; TCRdb's copy has only in-frame clones and leaves some out. This sample has 550,000 to 650,000 clones, with around 96% found just once. The germline V gene encodes CDR1 MGHRA and CDR2 YSYEKL. This CDR3 contains 18 residues. V was pared by 2 bases and J by 0 bases, with 17 bases between. Remarks on this clone: Its antigen is not known.

Study-level results: Clonotype sharing across four donors was observed for around 5% of naive CD4 clonotypes.

This chain uses TRBV4-1 with TRBJ1-3; D gene ambiguous. The sample taken for sequencing was naive CD8+ T cells sorted from blood. This clonotype was obtained from a woman in her thirties in good health. As DNA, the CDR3 is TGCGCCAGCAGCCAATCTGGCCGGGGAAAGGGCTCTGGAAACACCATATATTTT. It is translated as CASSQSGRGKGSGNTIYF.